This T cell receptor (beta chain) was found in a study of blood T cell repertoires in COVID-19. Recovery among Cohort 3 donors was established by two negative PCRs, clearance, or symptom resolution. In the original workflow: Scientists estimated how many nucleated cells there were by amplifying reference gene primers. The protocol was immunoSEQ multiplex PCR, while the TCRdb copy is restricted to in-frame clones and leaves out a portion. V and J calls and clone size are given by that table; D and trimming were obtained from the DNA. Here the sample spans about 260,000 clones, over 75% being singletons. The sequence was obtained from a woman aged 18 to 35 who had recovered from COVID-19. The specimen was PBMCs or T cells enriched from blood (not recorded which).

The DNA for the CDR3 is TGTGCCAGCAGCCAGACCGGGACAGGCTACGAGCAGTACTTC. It yields the protein CASSQTGTGYEQYF. The chain is built from TRBV7-8 and TRBJ2-7; 8 bases fit TRBD1. J was trimmed by 3 bases and V by 5 bases; bases with no gene match: 6. The CDR3 is 14 amino acids. The germline gives CDR1 SGHVS, CDR2 FQNEAQ.